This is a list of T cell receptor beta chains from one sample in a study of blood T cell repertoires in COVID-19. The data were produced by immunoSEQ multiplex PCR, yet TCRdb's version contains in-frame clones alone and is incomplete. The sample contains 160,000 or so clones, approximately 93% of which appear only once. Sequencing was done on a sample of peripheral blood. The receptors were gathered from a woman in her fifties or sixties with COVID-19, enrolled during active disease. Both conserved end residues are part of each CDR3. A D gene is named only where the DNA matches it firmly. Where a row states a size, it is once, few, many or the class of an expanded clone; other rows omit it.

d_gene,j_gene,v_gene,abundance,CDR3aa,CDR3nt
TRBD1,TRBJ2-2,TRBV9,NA,CASSGRTGVVGELFF,TGTGCCAGCTCTGGCCGGACAGGGGTGGTCGGGGAGCTGTTTTTT
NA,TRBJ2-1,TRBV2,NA,CASSDIREFEQFF,TGTGCCAGCAGTGATATCAGGGAATTTGAGCAGTTCTTC
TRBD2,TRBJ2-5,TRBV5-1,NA,CASSYGTSGPETQYF,TGCGCCAGCAGCTACGGGACTAGCGGGCCAGAGACCCAGTACTTC
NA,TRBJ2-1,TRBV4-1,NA,CASSQAGSSYNEQFF,TGCGCCAGCAGCCAAGCGGGGAGCTCCTACAATGAGCAGTTCTTC
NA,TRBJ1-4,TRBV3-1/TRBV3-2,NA,CASRLRGGEEKLFF,TGTGCCAGCAGGCTCCGAGGAGGAGAGGAAAAACTGTTTTTT
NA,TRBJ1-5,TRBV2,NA,CASSEAQSNQPQHF,TGTGCCAGCAGTGAAGCGCAGAGCAATCAGCCCCAGCATTTT
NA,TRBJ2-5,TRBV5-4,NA,CASSLDSRQETQYF,TGTGCCAGCAGCTTGGACTCGAGACAAGAGACCCAGTACTTC
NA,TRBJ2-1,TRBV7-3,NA,CASSLARGLYNEQFF,TGTGCCAGCAGCTTAGCCAGGGGCCTCTACAATGAGCAGTTCTTC
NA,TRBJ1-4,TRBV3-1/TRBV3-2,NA,CASSQGQFNEKLFF,TGTGCCAGCAGCCAGGGGCAGTTTAATGAAAAACTGTTTTTT
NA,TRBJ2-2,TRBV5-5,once,CASSLTEGRVTGELFF,TGTGCCAGCAGCTTGACTGAGGGCCGGGTTACCGGGGAGCTGTTTTTT
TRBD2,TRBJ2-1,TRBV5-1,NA,CASSLVSRTSGEGEQFF,TGCGCCAGCAGCTTGGTTTCCCGGACTAGCGGGGAGGGTGAGCAGTTCTTC
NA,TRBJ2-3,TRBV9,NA,CASSKDRSTDTQYF,TGTGCCAGCAGCAAAGACAGGAGCACAGATACGCAGTATTTT
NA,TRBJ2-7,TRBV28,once,CASSLEQGLSYEQYF,TGTGCCAGCAGTTTGGAACAGGGCCTCTCCTACGAGCAGTACTTC
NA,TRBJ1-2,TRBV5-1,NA,CASSLGQLTNYGYTF,TGCGCCAGCAGCTTGGGACAGCTAACTAACTATGGCTACACCTTC
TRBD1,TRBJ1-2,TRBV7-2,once,CASSTGQGAANYGYTF,TGTGCCAGCAGCACGGGACAGGGGGCTGCTAACTATGGCTACACCTTC
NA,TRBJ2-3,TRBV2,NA,CASSEVGSARTDTQYF,TGTGCCAGCAGTGAAGTTGGGAGCGCCCGAACAGATACGCAGTATTTT